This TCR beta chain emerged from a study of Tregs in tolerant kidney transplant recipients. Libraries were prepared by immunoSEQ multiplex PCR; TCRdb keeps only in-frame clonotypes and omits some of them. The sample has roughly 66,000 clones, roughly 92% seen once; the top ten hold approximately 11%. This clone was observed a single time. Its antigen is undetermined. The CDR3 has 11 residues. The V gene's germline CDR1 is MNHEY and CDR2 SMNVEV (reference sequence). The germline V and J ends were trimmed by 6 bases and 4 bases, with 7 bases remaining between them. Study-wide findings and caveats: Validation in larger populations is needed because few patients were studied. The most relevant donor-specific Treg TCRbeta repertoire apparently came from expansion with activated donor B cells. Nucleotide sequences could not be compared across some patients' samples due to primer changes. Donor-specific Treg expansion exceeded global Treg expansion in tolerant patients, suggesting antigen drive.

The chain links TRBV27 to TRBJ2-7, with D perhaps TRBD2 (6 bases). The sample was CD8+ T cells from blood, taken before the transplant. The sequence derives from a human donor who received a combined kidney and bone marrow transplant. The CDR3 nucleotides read TGTGCCAGCAGACGGGGGTACGAGCAGTACTTC. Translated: CASRRGYEQYF.